This paragraph covers one T cell receptor (beta chain) sequence. The donor cohort consisted entirely of Caucasian adults residing in Nashville, Tennessee. Sequencing was performed with immunoSEQ multiplex PCR; in TCRdb, only in-frame clones are kept and a portion is missing. In the table there are millions of clones, 85% to 95% of which are singletons. These data belong to a study of shared clonotypes between healthy human individuals. The receptor comes from a man between 18 and 35 years old in good health. Sequences were obtained from naive CD4+ T cells sorted from blood. Subset of the sample: CD45RA+ positively selected.

DNA for the CDR3: TGTGCCAGCTCTGGACCGGGATATGGCTACACCTTC. Its protein product is CASSGPGYGYTF. This rearrangement joins TRBV18 to TRBJ1-2, with D hard to call. V lost 6 bases and J 5 bases, leaving 10 bases between the germline ends. Germline CDR1 and CDR2: KGHSH and LQKENI. CDR3 length: 12 residues.